The 30 T cell receptor beta chains in this list originate from one sample, sequenced in a study of blood T cell repertoires in COVID-19. Sequenced by immunoSEQ multiplex PCR; TCRdb stores in-frame clones only, minus some. The sample records about 190,000 clones, approximately 79% being singletons. The sample taken for sequencing was peripheral blood. The source of these receptors is a woman aged 45-65 years with acute or convalescent COVID-19.

V gene TRBV30 combines with J gene TRBJ2-7, with D possibly being TRBD2 (5 bases). CDR1 is GTSNPN, CDR2 SVGIG, per germline (reference sequence). V lost 0 bases and J lost 2, with 11 bases in between. The CDR3 runs 14 residues. The CDR3 loop is CAWSVFSGTYEQYF. The CDR3 DNA sequence: TGTGCCTGGAGTGTATTCTCGGGGACCTACGAGCAGTACTTC.

The chain uses TRBV7-2 and TRBJ2-5; perhaps TRBD2 as D (5 bases). The CDR3 is 14 amino acids. V gave up 7 bases and J gave up 1 base, with 13 bases separating them. CDR1 SGHTA and CDR2 FQGNSA come from the germline V gene. CDR3 in amino acids: CASTHPAGQETQYF. In DNA, the CDR3 is TGTGCCAGCACTCATCCGGCGGGCCAAGAGACCCAGTACTTC.

The rearrangement uses TRBV7-2 and TRBJ2-2, with TRBD2 identical over 7 bases. This CDR3 is 16 amino acids long. Trimming cost V 3 bases and J 3 bases; bases outside gene matches: 7. Germline CDR1 SGHTA, CDR2 FQGNSA. CDR3 DNA sequence: TGTGCCAGCAGCTTCGTGGGGGGAGGGTACACCGGGGAGCTGTTTTTT. This encodes CASSFVGGGYTGELFF. The variable domain in full, completed from reference TRBV7-2 and TRBJ2-2, reads GAGVSQSPSNKVTEKGKDVELRCDPISGHTALYWYRQSLGQGLEFLIYFQGNSAPDKSGLPSDRFSAERTGGSVSTLTIQRTQQEDSAVYLCASSFVGGGYTGELFFGEGSRLTVL.

This clone was seen more than once but under ten times. This chain connects TRBV12-3 or TRBV12-4 to TRBJ1-2; D may be TRBD1 (5 bases). V was clipped by 6 bases and J by 5 bases, with 13 bases between them. CDR3 length: 13 amino acids. CDR3 amino acids: CASSPGHGYGYTF. In DNA form, the CDR3 reads TGTGCCAGCAGCCCCGGACATGGATATGGCTACACCTTC.

In DNA form, the CDR3 reads TGTGCCAGCTCATCGGTTGGGGCGCGCCAAGAGACCCAGTACTTC. It encodes CASSSVGARQETQYF. The rearrangement uses TRBV18 and TRBJ2-5; D might be TRBD1 (5 bases). The CDR3 is 15 amino acids. Germline assignment: CDR1 KGHSH and CDR2 LQKENI. Trimming took off 5 bases at V and 1 base at J, with 14 bases between the two ends.

CDR3 nucleotide sequence: TGTGCCAGCAGCTTAAGGTGGAGAGGCTACACCTTC. Its protein is CASSLRWRGYTF. The V call is TRBV5-6, the J call TRBJ1-2; no clear D gene. This CDR3 is 12 amino acids long. Germline V gene sequence: CDR1 SGHDT, CDR2 YYEEEE. V shed 2 bases and J shed 8 bases, with 10 bases lying between them.

The V gene is TRBV7-9, the J gene TRBJ1-3; 8 positions match TRBD1. The trim removed 5 bases at V and 0 bases at J, leaving 15 bases unmatched. The CDR3 loop spans 19 amino acids. Germline values: CDR1 SEHNR, CDR2 FQNEAQ (reference sequence). As DNA, the CDR3 is TGTGCCAGCAGCCCCTTTATCGGGACAGGAGACAACTCTGGAAACACCATATATTTT. This encodes CASSPFIGTGDNSGNTIYF. The entire variable domain, with the rest obtained from reference TRBV7-9 and TRBJ1-3, is as follows: DTGVSQNPRHKITKRGQNVTFRCDPISEHNRLYWYRQTLGQGPEFLTYFQNEAQLEKSRLLSDRFSAERPKGSFSTLEIQRTEQGDSAMYLCASSPFIGTGDNSGNTIYFGEGSWLTVV.

Here the CDR3 DNA reads TGTGCCAGCAGGTCACAGGGGGCGAAAGGAAACACCATATATTTT. Protein sequence: CASRSQGAKGNTIYF. This chain connects TRBV27 to TRBJ1-3; 9 bases are shared with TRBD1. The V gene end was trimmed by 6 bases and the J gene end by 4 bases; junction bases not matched to a gene: 7. The CDR3 loop spans 15 amino acids. CDR1 and CDR2 (germline): MNHEY, SMNVEV (reference sequence).

This clone was counted between two and nine times. The chain combines TRBV27 with TRBJ1-2; no clear D. The germline CDR1 and CDR2 sequences are MNHEY and SMNVEV (reference sequence). With 3 bases removed from V and 3 bases from J, the gap between germline ends came to 14 bases. The CDR3 covers 15 residues. CDR3 amino acids: CASSLYMPSYYGYTF. The CDR3 region has the DNA TGTGCCAGCAGTTTGTACATGCCCTCCTACTATGGCTACACCTTC.

V usage is TRBV3-1 (or the pseudogene TRBV3-2) and J usage is TRBJ2-6; TRBD2 might be the D (5 bases). CDR3 length: 16 amino acids. The V gene's germline CDR1 is LGHDT and CDR2 YNNKEL (reference sequence). Trimming removed 1 base at V and 0 bases at J, with 7 bases between. The CDR3 here is CASSQGETSGANVLTF. CDR3 coding DNA: TGTGCCAGCAGCCAAGGGGAGACCTCTGGGGCCAACGTCCTGACTTTC.

In the case of this clone: Other nucleotide sequences from this sample produce the same CDR3. The chain combines TRBV18 with TRBJ2-5; 7 bases match TRBD1. The V gene's germline CDR1 is KGHSH and CDR2 LQKENI. This CDR3 is 14 amino acids long. The V gene end was trimmed by 4 bases and the J gene end by 1 base; junction bases not matched to a gene: 3. The DNA for the CDR3 is TGTGCCAGCTCACTTGGGACAGTCCAAGAGACCCAGTACTTC. Its protein product is CASSLGTVQETQYF.

The genes are TRBV14 and TRBJ2-7; D may be TRBD2 (5 bases). Trimming stripped 4 bases from V and 9 bases from J, with 10 bases between. This CDR3 contains 11 residues. Germline V CDR1 and CDR2: SGHDN, FVKESK. The CDR3 DNA reads as TGTGCCAGCAGCCTGGACTCTGCGCAGTACTTC. It codes for CASSLDSAQYF.

V and J are TRBV6-5 and TRBJ1-2, with a weak D call TRBD1 (5 bases). V was clipped by 9 bases and J by 1 base, with 12 bases between them. The CDR3 has 13 amino acids. Germline loops: CDR1 MNHEY, CDR2 SVGAGI. As DNA, the CDR3 is TGTGCCAGTCGGGAGGGACTTAACTATGGCTACACCTTC. Residues: CASREGLNYGYTF.

This rearrangement joins TRBV6-5 to TRBJ2-7; D is uncertain. The CDR3 is made up of 14 amino acids. V gave up 2 bases and J gave up 5 bases, with 13 bases separating them. Germline CDR1 reads MNHEY; CDR2 reads SVGAGI. CDR3 nucleotide sequence: TGTGCCAGCAGTTACAAGTTAGATCTACACGAGCAGTACTTC. Its protein is CASSYKLDLHEQYF.

This clone was found a few times. The chain couples TRBV11-2 to TRBJ1-1; TRBD1 is a possible D gene (5 bases). V lost 0 bases to trimming and J lost 9 bases, with 17 bases between them. CDR3 length: 15 residues. Germline V gene sequence: CDR1 SGHAT, CDR2 FQNNGV. The CDR3, as DNA: TGTGCCAGCAGCTTAGATCTTATCAGGGCCCCCCAAGCTTTCTTT. Its translation is CASSLDLIRAPQAFF.

Many counts were recorded for this clone. The CDR3 bases are TGTGCCAGCGAACGTTGGGGGGGTGGGTCGGATACGCAGTATTTT. Its translation: CASERWGGGSDTQYF. The chain links TRBV19 to TRBJ2-3; 7 bases line up with TRBD2. Germline V gives CDR1 LNHDA, CDR2 SQIVND (reference sequence). The ends lost 9 bases at V and 6 bases at J; junction bases unmatched: 15. The CDR3 totals 15 residues.

This chain links TRBV12-3 or TRBV12-4 with TRBJ2-5, with TRBD1 as a possible D gene (5 bases). The CDR3 extends over 13 amino acids. Deletions cut 1 base from V and 5 bases from J, with 8 bases between. CDR3 protein: CASSLGWGETQYF. The CDR3 DNA follows: TGTGCCAGCAGTTTAGGATGGGGCGAGACCCAGTACTTC.

The chain carries TRBV6-6 and TRBJ2-3; 7 bases are a match to TRBD1. V was clipped by 4 bases and J by 4 bases; unmatched bases: 5. Germline V gene lookup returns CDR1 MNHNY and CDR2 SVGAGI (reference sequence). The CDR3 spans 14 residues. Here the CDR3 DNA reads TGTGCCAGCAGTTCGGCACAGGGGCCAGATACGCAGTATTTT. Residues: CASSSAQGPDTQYF.

V usage is TRBV6-1 and J usage is TRBJ1-6, with D tentatively TRBD1 (6 bases). Trimming took 3 bases from V and 7 from J, leaving 13 bases between them. The CDR3 is 15 amino acids. The germline CDR1 and CDR2 sequences are MNHNS and SASEGT. The CDR3 bases are TGTGCCAGCAGTGATGAGGACAGACCAAATTCACCCCTCCACTTT. As protein: CASSDEDRPNSPLHF.

Only one count was recorded for this clone. The chain links TRBV20-1 to TRBJ2-3, with a possible D match to TRBD2 (5 bases). The germline V gene encodes CDR1 DFQATT and CDR2 SNEGSKA (reference sequence). Trimming removed 4 bases at V and 0 bases at J, with 11 bases between. CDR3 length equals 14 residues. The CDR3 region is CSANEGTSTDTQYF. The CDR3 nucleotides read TGCAGTGCTAATGAGGGCACTAGCACAGATACGCAGTATTTT.

The CDR3 nucleotides are TGTGCCAGCAGCGTAGCTGGGGGGGCGAACACTGAAGCTTTCTTT. This gives the protein CASSVAGGANTEAFF. The rearrangement joins TRBV9 to TRBJ1-1, with D possibly TRBD1 on 6 matching bases. With 0 bases removed from V and 1 base from J, the gap between germline ends came to 10 bases. Germline V gene sequence: CDR1 SGDLS, CDR2 YYNGEE. The CDR3 extends over 15 amino acids.

This chain links TRBV7-2 with TRBJ2-1; D gene unclear. From germline, CDR1 is SGHTA and CDR2 FQGNSA. With 2 bases removed from V and 6 bases from J, the gap between germline ends came to 14 bases. The CDR3 runs to 15 residues. The DNA of the CDR3 is TGTGCCAGCAGCTTACTAATTACAGTCGGCAATGAGCAGTTCTTC. Encoded protein: CASSLLITVGNEQFF.

The V gene is TRBV15, the J gene TRBJ1-2; D call uncertain. This CDR3 has 15 residues. The V and J ends lost 0 bases and 6 bases respectively, with 14 bases between them. Germline values: CDR1 LNHNV, CDR2 YYDKDF (reference sequence). The CDR3 here is CATSRDNPSIHGYTF. Written as DNA, the CDR3 is TGTGCCACCAGCAGAGATAATCCGAGTATACATGGCTACACCTTC.

The chain recombines TRBV18 with TRBJ2-7; 10 bases match TRBD2. Germline loops: CDR1 KGHSH, CDR2 LQKENI. The CDR3 spans 14 residues. V lost 5 bases and J lost 7; bases outside the gene matches: 8. The CDR3 DNA is TGTGCCAGCTCATCGACTAGCGGGTCCGCTGAGCAGTACTTC. Its translation: CASSSTSGSAEQYF.

The V and J genes are TRBV5-6 and TRBJ1-4; perhaps TRBD1 as D (5 bases). Trimming stripped 3 bases from V and 8 bases from J, with 14 bases between. The CDR3 is 14 amino acids. Germline V lookup: CDR1 SGHDT, CDR2 YYEEEE. The CDR3 coding sequence is TGTGCCAGCAGCTACCTAGGGGCAGGGGAAAAACTGTTTTTT. Protein product: CASSYLGAGEKLFF.

The rearrangement joins TRBV5-1 to TRBJ2-4; TRBD1 agrees at 7 bases. The CDR3 loop spans 16 amino acids. Germline V CDR1 and CDR2: SGHRS, YFSETQ. V lost 4 bases, J lost 0 bases, and 7 bases stayed unmatched. This CDR3 is CASSPGGQLAKNIQYF. For the CDR3, the DNA is TGCGCCAGCAGCCCAGGGGGACAGCTAGCCAAAAACATTCAGTACTTC.

In its sample, this clone was seen a few times. This rearrangement joins TRBV18 to TRBJ1-6; D remains unclear. The germline V gene encodes CDR1 KGHSH and CDR2 LQKENI. This CDR3 comprises 15 residues. The ends were cut back, 6 bases at V and 0 bases at J, with 9 bases in the middle. The CDR3 spells CASSLSSSYNSPLHF. The CDR3 bases are TGTGCCAGCTCCCTGTCGAGCTCCTATAATTCACCCCTCCACTTT. Looking up the rest from reference TRBV18 and TRBJ1-6 gives the full variable domain: NAGVMQNPRHLVRRRGQEARLRCSPMKGHSHVYWYRQLPEEGLKFMVYLQKENIIDESGMPKERFSAEFPKEGPSILRIQQVVRGDSAAYFCASSLSSSYNSPLHFGNGTRLTVT.

The chain couples TRBV2 to TRBJ2-7; TRBD2 aligns across 8 bases. The CDR3 runs 15 residues. Trimming took 6 bases from V and 2 from J; bases not matched to a gene: 9. The V gene's germline CDR1 is SNHLY and CDR2 FYNNEI. The CDR3 is CASRTGGAGAYEQYF. The CDR3 nucleotides are TGTGCCAGCAGAACCGGGGGAGCGGGGGCCTACGAGCAGTACTTC.

The chain links TRBV5-1 to TRBJ2-7; D call uncertain. The CDR3 extends over 13 amino acids. From germline, CDR1 is SGHRS and CDR2 YFSETQ. Trimming took 2 bases from V and 4 from J, leaving 10 bases between them. This chain's CDR3 is CASSLLLKYEQYF. In DNA form, the CDR3 reads TGCGCCAGCAGCTTACTACTAAAGTACGAGCAGTACTTC.

The chain uses TRBV5-1 and TRBJ2-3; 8 nucleotides agree with TRBD1. The CDR3 loop spans 14 amino acids. The J segment lost 4 bases and the V segment lost 0 bases, leaving 1 base of the junction unmatched. The germline CDR1 and CDR2 sequences are SGHRS and YFSETQ. CDR3 loop: CASSLGTGSDTQYF. The CDR3 DNA sequence: TGCGCCAGCAGCTTGGGGACAGGGTCAGATACGCAGTATTTT. Full variable domain (remainder filled in from reference TRBV5-1 and TRBJ2-3): KAGVTQTPRYLIKTRGQQVTLSCSPISGHRSVSWYQQTPGQGLQFLFEYFSETQRNKGNFPGRFSGRQFSNSRSEMNVSTLELGDSALYLCASSLGTGSDTQYFGPGTRLTVL.